These T cell receptor beta chains were read from a single sample in a study of blood T cell repertoires in COVID-19. Using immunoSEQ multiplex PCR, the repertoire was profiled, and TCRdb retains in-frame clones only, with some absent. The profile shows fewer than 500,000 clones, 70% to 90% of them singletons. The sequenced sample was PBMCs or T cells enriched from blood (not recorded which). The receptors originated from a man aged 25 to 40 who had recovered from COVID-19. Each CDR3 is given without its conserved first and last residue.

>TRBV29-1|TRBJ1-2
SGQGSNYGYT
>TRBV30|TRBJ2-2
AWSHSVTNTGELF
>TRBV7-8|TRBJ1-2
ASSQGSDLRGGT
>TRBV27|TRBJ2-1
ASSWRLADPRPNEQF
>TRBV6-2/TRBV6-3|TRBJ2-7
ASSLDRDYEQY
>TRBV7-2|TRBJ2-1
ASSFLAGASSYNEQF
>TRBV28|TRBJ2-7
ASSLEMGRLATTYEQY
>TRBV4-1|TRBJ1-2
ASSQAGRANYGYT
>TRBV27|TRBJ2-7
ASSSSGAAYEQY
>TRBV5-1|TRBJ1-6
ASSWDRGNSPLH
>TRBV5-1|TRBJ1-1
ASSDSMNTEAF
>TRBV5-1|TRBJ1-1
ASSLSRGTEAF
>TRBV9|TRBJ2-1
ASSVGLRVSYNEQF
>TRBV7-9|TRBJ2-2
ASSNPGQNTGELF
>TRBV29-1|TRBJ2-2
SVEDPSGGPSGPGELF
>TRBV10-2|TRBJ1-5
ASSVQGQQPQH
>TRBV2|TRBJ1-5
ASSGSFGQGDQPQH
>TRBV6-2/TRBV6-3|TRBJ1-1
ASSWDRGYTEAF
>TRBV2|TRBJ2-5
ASSPDRVEETQY
>TRBV29-1|TRBJ2-3
SALRDPRDTQY
>TRBV5-6|TRBJ2-7
ASSLSITGAEQY
>TRBV3-1/TRBV3-2|TRBJ2-5
ASSQILALETQY
>TRBV7-9|TRBJ1-5
ASSSGRTGEDQPQH
>TRBV6-5|TRBJ2-7
ASSYTGPYEQY
>TRBV9|TRBJ2-3
ASSVARVAGGITDTQY
>TRBV27|TRBJ1-2
ASSLGQGGGYT
>TRBV7-2|TRBJ1-4
ASSSGTARASEKLF
>TRBV30|TRBJ2-6
AWSAGWTGRFSGANVLT
>TRBV9|TRBJ1-4
ASSQGQLNEKLF
>TRBV18|TRBJ1-1
ASFRTRDTRMNTEAF
>TRBV5-6|TRBJ1-2
ASSTDRFYGYT
>TRBV18|TRBJ2-7
ASSPGTGDYEQY
>TRBV10-2|TRBJ1-1
ATNRGQNTEAF
>TRBV19|TRBJ1-2
ASSIEGQKPNYGYT
>TRBV20-1|TRBJ1-4
SASRQAATNEKLF
>TRBV7-9|TRBJ2-1
ASTTGNEQF
>TRBV9|TRBJ2-3
ASSLAGTSVDTQY